The 25 T cell receptor beta chains below were found in one sample sequenced in a study of vaccination and CD4 T cells after COVID-19. Treatment given: approximately 10-day PBMC culture with coronavirus spike peptide pools or control peptides (ViraFEST assay). An unexposed donor provided the CD4+ T cells, which were collected before the COVID-19 pandemic (2011-2018). The Oncomine TCR Beta short-read assay was applied to DNA of cultured CD4+ T cells. From the PCR reads, TCRdb called clonotypes with MiXCR, one entry per CDR3 protein. The sample carries fewer than 8,500 distinct CDR3 sequences, around two fifths recorded once. Their cognate antigens are unknown. Sequencing was performed on CD4+ T cells from blood, cultured in vitro. The source of these receptors is a human donor in good health.

The chain has TRBV20-1 and TRBJ1-2, with a possible D match to TRBD1 (5 bases). The CDR3 is 13 residues long. V was trimmed by 0 bases and J by 2 bases, leaving 7 bases between them. CDR1 and CDR2 from the germline V gene are DFQATT and SNEGSKA (reference sequence). CDR3 loop: CSARENRNYGYTF. The CDR3 DNA is TGCAGTGCTAGAGAAAACAGGAACTATGGCTACACCTTC.

The CDR3 sequence: CASTSTDNTEAFF. DNA for the CDR3: TGTGCCAGCACCTCTACAGATAACACTGAAGCTTTCTTT. The chain has TRBV2 and TRBJ1-1; D gene ambiguous. V was shortened by 7 bases and J by 2 bases, with 11 bases between the two germline ends. The CDR3 is made up of 13 amino acids. Germline CDR1 reads SNHLY; CDR2 reads FYNNEI.

This clonotype has just a few counts. The chain couples TRBV6-4 to TRBJ2-2; 13 bases line up with TRBD2. After removal of 2 bases from V and 1 base from J, the junction contained 1 base not matched to a gene. This CDR3 region has 17 residues. Germline CDR1 reads MRHNA; CDR2 reads SNTAGT. The CDR3 coding sequence is TGTGCCAGCAGTGACGGGACTAGCGGGATGAACACCGGGGAGCTGTTTTTT. It encodes CASSDGTSGMNTGELFF.

The rearrangement links TRBV6-1 to TRBJ1-1; 7 nucleotides align to TRBD1. The CDR3 spans 15 residues. V trimming: 6 bases; J trimming: 4 bases; junction bases outside the gene matches: 11. CDR1 is MNHNS and CDR2 is SASEGT in the germline V gene. DNA for the CDR3: TGTGCCAGCAGCTATCAGGGGGGGCTGGTCACTGAAGCTTTCTTT. Amino acids: CASSYQGGLVTEAFF.

This clonotype was picked up a small number of times. The V gene is TRBV19, the J gene TRBJ1-1, with 7 nucleotides matching TRBD1. CDR3 length: 15 amino acids. After removal of 8 bases from V and 5 bases from J, the junction contained 14 bases not matched to a gene. The V gene's germline CDR1 is LNHDA and CDR2 SQIVND (reference sequence). CDR3 residues: CASQYGVARGTEAFF. The DNA for the CDR3 is TGTGCCAGTCAGTATGGCGTCGCCAGGGGGACTGAAGCTTTCTTT.

CDR3 sequence (DNA): TGTGCCAGTAGCCGTTTTCAGAACTATGGCTACACCTTC. Its translation: CASSRFQNYGYTF. The gene calls are TRBV19 and TRBJ1-2, with no clear D. This CDR3 region has 13 residues. In germline, CDR1 is LNHDA, CDR2 SQIVND (reference sequence). The V end was cut by 6 bases, the J end by 2 bases, with 10 bases between.

The rearrangement joins TRBV4-3 to TRBJ2-2; no firm D call. This CDR3 spans 14 amino acids. CDR1 and CDR2 (germline): LGHNA, YSLEER. The V and J ends lost 2 bases and 6 bases respectively, with 10 bases between them. The CDR3 spells CASSQNFRAGELFF. CDR3 nucleotides: TGCGCCAGCAGCCAAAATTTCCGCGCCGGGGAGCTGTTTTTT.

This rearrangement joins TRBV20-1 to TRBJ2-5; 9 nucleotides align to TRBD2. Trimming took 3 bases from V and 1 from J; bases not matched to a gene: 6. The CDR3 consists of 15 residues. Germline lookup yields CDR1 DFQATT and CDR2 SNEGSKA (reference sequence). For the CDR3, the DNA is TGCAGTGCTAGGATTATAGCGGGGGCCCAAGAGACCCAGTACTTC. Translation: CSARIIAGAQETQYF.

This chain joins TRBV7-9 and TRBJ2-2, with 7 bases aligning to TRBD2. The germline V gene has CDR1 SEHNR and CDR2 FQNEAQ (reference sequence). The CDR3 runs 16 residues. Trimming at V came to 6 bases and at J to 2 bases, leaving 9 bases not matched to a gene. CDR3 coding DNA: TGTGCCAGCAGGGGACTGGGGGGGGGAAACACCGGGGAGCTGTTTTTT. Translation gives CASRGLGGGNTGELFF.

This chain uses TRBV24-1 with TRBJ2-3, with TRBD2 matching over 7 bases. Per the germline V gene, CDR1 is KGHDR and CDR2 is SFDVKD. This CDR3 has 17 amino acids. V lost 3 bases to trimming and J lost 1 base; unmatched junction nucleotides: 9. CDR3 residues: CATSDPPRAGGTDTQYF. The CDR3 coding sequence is TGTGCCACCAGTGATCCCCCGCGCGCGGGGGGCACAGATACGCAGTATTTT.

This clonotype was found once. The V gene is TRBV2, the J gene TRBJ2-3, with 14 bases matching TRBD2. Germline lookup yields CDR1 SNHLY and CDR2 FYNNEI. V was pared by 0 bases and J by 5 bases, with 10 bases of the junction left unmatched. CDR3 length: 19 amino acids. CDR3 region: CASSEAGGLAGVRIDTQYF. The CDR3 nucleotides are TGTGCCAGCAGTGAAGCAGGGGGACTAGCGGGAGTAAGGATAGATACGCAGTATTTT.

This chain joins TRBV15 and TRBJ1-3, with 10 bases matching TRBD1. V lost 7 bases and J lost 0; bases outside the gene matches: 3. Germline assignment: CDR1 LNHNV and CDR2 YYDKDF (reference sequence). The CDR3 contains 15 residues. The CDR3 spells CATTTGGPSGNTIYF. Here the CDR3 DNA reads TGTGCCACCACGACAGGGGGCCCCTCTGGAAACACCATATATTTT.

The sample holds a few counts of this clonotype. V is TRBV19 and J is TRBJ1-1; TRBD1 agrees at 8 bases. This CDR3 is 14 amino acids long. V was clipped by 4 bases and J by 4 bases; unmatched bases: 5. CDR1 and CDR2 from the germline V gene are LNHDA and SQIVND (reference sequence). The CDR3 nucleotides are TGTGCCAGTAGTACGGAGACAGGGGCCACTGAAGCTTTCTTT. Encoded protein: CASSTETGATEAFF.

This clonotype has more than one count but fewer than ten. The V call is TRBV6-2 or TRBV6-3, the J call TRBJ2-7, with D possibly being TRBD1 (5 bases). The germline V and J ends were trimmed by 5 bases and 0 bases, with 14 bases remaining between them. Germline V CDR1 and CDR2: MNHEY, SVGEGT. This CDR3 is built from 15 residues. CDR3 sequence reads: CASSPSTVSSYEQYF. DNA for the CDR3: TGTGCCAGCAGTCCCTCGACAGTAAGCTCCTACGAGCAGTACTTC.

This clonotype showed up just a few times. V usage is TRBV5-4 and J usage is TRBJ1-2, with 8 bases identical to TRBD1. The germline V gene has CDR1 SGHNT and CDR2 YYREEE (reference sequence). The V and J ends lost 7 bases and 8 bases, in that order; junction bases with no gene match: 7. CDR3 length: 12 residues. The CDR3 is CASRQGIGGYTF. CDR3 DNA sequence: TGTGCCAGCCGACAGGGGATAGGGGGCTACACCTTC.

This sequence joins TRBV12-3 or TRBV12-4 and TRBJ1-2; the D is unclear. The CDR3 has 13 residues. V lost 4 bases to trimming and J lost 3 bases, with 9 bases between them. CDR3 residues: CASSSLSDYGYTF. Here the CDR3 DNA reads TGTGCCAGCAGTTCTTTATCAGACTATGGCTACACCTTC.

V usage is TRBV6-1 and J usage is TRBJ2-3, with D perhaps being TRBD1 or TRBD2 (5 bases each). The CDR3 extends over 14 amino acids. V lost 1 base to trimming and J lost 10 bases, with 15 bases between them. Looked up from germline, CDR1 is MNHNS and CDR2 is SASEGT. In DNA form, the CDR3 reads TGTGCCAGCAGTGAAGAATGGGGCCGGGGTTCGCAGTATTTT. It specifies CASSEEWGRGSQYF.

The chain combines TRBV20-1 with TRBJ2-3; 11 bases fit TRBD2. CDR3 size: 16 residues. V trimming: 5 bases; J trimming: 2 bases; junction bases outside the gene matches: 9. CDR1 DFQATT and CDR2 SNEGSKA come from the germline V gene (reference sequence). The CDR3 reads CSAPLPSGGITDTQYF. CDR3 sequence (DNA): TGCAGTGCTCCCCTCCCTAGCGGGGGGATCACAGATACGCAGTATTTT.

The chain joins TRBV20-1 to TRBJ2-3; D is uncertain. This CDR3 has 14 residues. V lost 7 bases, J lost 6 bases, and 20 bases lay in between. The germline V gene has CDR1 DFQATT and CDR2 SNEGSKA (reference sequence). The DNA for the CDR3 is TGCAGTGTCACCGGGCCTACTTATCCGGATACGCAGTATTTT. Amino acid sequence: CSVTGPTYPDTQYF.

This clonotype was detected only once. The chain combines TRBV20-1 with TRBJ2-4, with D possibly matching TRBD2 (6 bases). The V end lost 2 bases, the J end lost 0 bases, and 17 bases lay between the germline ends. The CDR3 runs to 17 residues. Germline CDR1 is DFQATT and CDR2 is SNEGSKA (reference sequence). This CDR3 is CSARRASVELAKNIQYF. In DNA form, the CDR3 reads TGCAGTGCTAGACGGGCTAGCGTGGAACTAGCCAAAAACATTCAGTACTTC.

A word on this clonotype: The junction departs from germline at one end; a sequencing error may be responsible. V usage is TRBV6-1 and J usage is TRBJ2-5, with D perhaps TRBD1 (7 bases). The CDR3 length is 14 residues. CDR1 and CDR2 from the germline V gene are MNHNS and SASEGT. The CDR3 DNA reads as TGTGCCAACAGTGCGGGACAGTGGCAAGAGACCCAGTACTTC. It yields the protein CANSAGQWQETQYF.

This clonotype was seen a handful of times. This chain connects TRBV28 to TRBJ1-5, with 12 bases matching TRBD1. The CDR3 consists of 18 residues. CDR1 is MDHEN, CDR2 SYDVKM, per germline. The J segment lost 3 bases and the V segment lost 5 bases, leaving 11 bases of the junction unmatched. CDR3 amino acids: CASSRGQGAKPFNQPQHF. For the CDR3, the DNA is TGTGCCAGCAGTCGGGGACAGGGGGCGAAACCGTTCAATCAGCCCCAGCATTTT.

This clonotype was found a few times. This chain links TRBV27 with TRBJ1-2, with a weak D call TRBD1 (5 bases). Trimming removed 5 bases from V and 2 bases from J, with 9 bases in between. The CDR3 spans 13 residues. Germline V lookup: CDR1 MNHEY, CDR2 SMNVEV (reference sequence). For the CDR3, the DNA is TGTGCCAGCAGTGACAGTATGAACTATGGCTACACCTTC. It encodes CASSDSMNYGYTF.

V and J are TRBV5-1 and TRBJ2-5; 10 nucleotides match TRBD1. Germline loops: CDR1 SGHRS, CDR2 YFSETQ. V was pared by 4 bases and J by 5 bases, with 8 bases of the junction left unmatched. This CDR3 comprises 15 residues. In DNA, the CDR3 is TGCGCCAGCAGCCCGACAGGGGGCGCGGGGGAGACCCAGTACTTC. Residues: CASSPTGGAGETQYF.

The V gene is TRBV24-1, the J gene TRBJ2-3; 10 bases fit TRBD2. CDR1 KGHDR and CDR2 SFDVKD come from the germline V gene. The ends lost 1 base at V and 3 bases at J; junction bases unmatched: 3. The CDR3 sequence is 16 residues long. DNA for the CDR3: TGTGCCACCAGTGATTTAGGAGCGGGGGGGACAGATACGCAGTATTTT. It is translated as CATSDLGAGGTDTQYF.